This T cell receptor beta chain was recorded in a study of blood T cell repertoires in COVID-19. Study context: Samples taken during acute and convalescent COVID-19 were collected in the United States, Italy and Spain. Sample material is recorded as cDNA or gDNA derived from T cells, B-cell-depleted T cells, or PBMCs.

In the original processing: Reference gene primer amplification in the assay estimated nucleated cell counts. Measured with immunoSEQ multiplex PCR; TCRdb has only the in-frame clones, and not every one. Clone size and V and J calls were adopted from that table, with D and trimming inferred from the DNA. The data show over 90,000 clones, roughly nine tenths seen once. Germline V gene data show CDR1 as SGHTA and CDR2 as FQGTGA. The V segment lost 3 bases and the J segment 8 bases; nucleotides outside the gene matches: 7. The CDR3 runs to 15 residues. This sequence was found in a man aged 45-60 years in a cohort sampled during active COVID-19. This chain joins TRBV7-3 and TRBJ2-1, with 10 bases fitting TRBD1. The sequenced sample was peripheral blood. CDR3 nucleotide sequence: TGTGCCAGCAGCTTGGGACAGGGGCTTCTGGATGAGCAGTTCTTC. Its protein is CASSLGQGLLDEQFF.